This T cell receptor beta chain was captured by sequencing in a study of blood T cell repertoires in COVID-19. About the study: PBMCs, B-cell-depleted T cells, or T cells were the source of the cDNA or gDNA that made up the material.

Method: immunoSEQ multiplex PCR; TCRdb's copy keeps in-frame clones and lacks some. The sample has a few hundred thousand clones, about 80% seen once. Germline CDR1 and CDR2: SGHTS and YDEGEE. CDR3 size: 14 residues. As to this clone: Germline is not matched at one junction end, which may reflect a read error.

The specimen sequenced was peripheral blood. The sequence was collected from a person between 65 and 79 years old with COVID-19, enrolled during active disease. This chain links TRBV5-8 with TRBJ2-1, with D possibly TRBD1 on 9 matching bases. CDR3 region: CASSWGQGEAGGVF. CDR3 nucleotides: TGTGCCAGCAGCTGGGGACAGGGAGAGGCGGGAGGAGTCTTC.